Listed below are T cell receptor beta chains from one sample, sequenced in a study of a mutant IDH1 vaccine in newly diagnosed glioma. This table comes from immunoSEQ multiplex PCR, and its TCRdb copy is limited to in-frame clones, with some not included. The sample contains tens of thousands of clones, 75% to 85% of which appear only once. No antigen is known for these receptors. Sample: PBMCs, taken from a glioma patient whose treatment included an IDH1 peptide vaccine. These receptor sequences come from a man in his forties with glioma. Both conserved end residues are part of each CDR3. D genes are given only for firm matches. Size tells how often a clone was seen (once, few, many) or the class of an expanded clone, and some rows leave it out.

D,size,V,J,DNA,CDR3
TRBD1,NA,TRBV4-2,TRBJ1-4,TGTGCCAGCAGCCTCACAGGGGGCTTTAATGAAAAACTGTTTTTT,CASSLTGGFNEKLFF
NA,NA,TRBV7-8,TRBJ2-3,TGTGCCAGCAGCTTAATGCGGAGCGGGCCCTGGGGGGATACGCAGTATTTT,CASSLMRSGPWGDTQYF
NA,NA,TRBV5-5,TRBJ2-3,TGTGCCAGCAGCTTGGGTAGCAACACAGATACGCAGTATTTT,CASSLGSNTDTQYF
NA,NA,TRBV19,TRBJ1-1,TGTGCCAGTAGTGTACTACAGGGAACTGAAGCTTTCTTT,CASSVLQGTEAFF
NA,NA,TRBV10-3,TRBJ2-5,TGTGCCGCCGGGATGTCGGAGACCCAGTACTTC,CAAGMSETQYF
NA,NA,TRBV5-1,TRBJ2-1,TGCGCCAGCAGCGGCCGACTCAGTAATGAGCAGTTCTTC,CASSGRLSNEQFF
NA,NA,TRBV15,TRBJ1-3,TGTGCCACCAGCACGGGGGGGGTTGGAAACACCATATATTTT,CATSTGGVGNTIYF
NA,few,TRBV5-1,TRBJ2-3,TGCGCCAGCAGCTTGACCAGTACTAGCACAGATACGCAGTATTTT,CASSLTSTSTDTQYF
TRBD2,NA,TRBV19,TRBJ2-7,TGTGCCAGTAGTCCCGGCCTCGATAGCGGGAACTACTACGAGCAGTACTTC,CASSPGLDSGNYYEQYF
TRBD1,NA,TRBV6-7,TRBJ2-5,TGTGCCAGCAGCGACCCCCCGGGACAGGGGGTCCAAGAGACCCAGTACTTC,CASSDPPGQGVQETQYF
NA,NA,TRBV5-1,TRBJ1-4,TGCGCCAGCAGCTTGGCAGCGGGGAGCGAAAAACTGTTTTTT,CASSLAAGSEKLFF
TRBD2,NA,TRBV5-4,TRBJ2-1,TGTGCCAGCAGCCGGGACTACAACAATGAGCAGTTCTTC,CASSRDYNNEQFF
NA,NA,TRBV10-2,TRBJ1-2,TGCGCCAGCAGGGGGCTCAGCGGCTACACCTTC,CASRGLSGYTF
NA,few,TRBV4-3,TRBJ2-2,TGCGCCAGCAGCCCCGGACAGCGTCCTCGGGACACCGGGGAGCTGTTTTTT,CASSPGQRPRDTGELFF
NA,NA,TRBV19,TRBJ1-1,TGTGCCAGTAGTATTCAGGGGTACACTGAAGCTTTCTTT,CASSIQGYTEAFF
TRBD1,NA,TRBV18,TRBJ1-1,TGTGCCAGCTCACCACGGGGAGAGGACAGGGTAAACACTGAAGCTTTCTTT,CASSPRGEDRVNTEAFF
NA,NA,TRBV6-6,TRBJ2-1,TGTGCCAGCAGAAGGGTAGGCGATGAGCAGTTCTTC,CASRRVGDEQFF
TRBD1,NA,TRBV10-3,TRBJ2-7,TGTGCCATCAGTGAGTCACCCGGACAGGCCGTGCAGTACTTC,CAISESPGQAVQYF
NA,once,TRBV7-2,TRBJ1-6,TGTGCCAGCAGCCGACCAAATTCACCCCTCCACTTT,CASSRPNSPLHF
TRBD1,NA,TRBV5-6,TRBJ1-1,TGTGCCAGCAGCTTGGGGACAGGGACGAACACTGAAGCTTTCTTT,CASSLGTGTNTEAFF
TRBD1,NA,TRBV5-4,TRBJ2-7,TGTGCCAGCAGCATGGCCGGGACAGGGTCATACGAGCAGTACTTC,CASSMAGTGSYEQYF
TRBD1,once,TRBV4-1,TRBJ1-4,TGCGCCAGCAGCCGATCAGACAGGGTTGATGAAAAACTGTTTTTT,CASSRSDRVDEKLFF
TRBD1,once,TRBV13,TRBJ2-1,TGTGCCAGCAGCTTAGATGCAGGGGGCAATGAGCAGTTCTTC,CASSLDAGGNEQFF
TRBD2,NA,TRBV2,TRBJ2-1,TGTGCCAGCAGGATGACTAGCGGAGGGTACAATGAGCAGTTCTTC,CASRMTSGGYNEQFF
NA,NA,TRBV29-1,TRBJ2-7,TGCAGCGTTGTCCCCTTCGGGATGTACGAGCAGTACTTC,CSVVPFGMYEQYF
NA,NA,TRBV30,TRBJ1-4,TGTGCCTGGAGTAGAGTTGACGAAAAACTGTTTTTT,CAWSRVDEKLFF
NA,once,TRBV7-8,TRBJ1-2,TGTGCCAGCAGCCAAGGAGGGTCCTATGGGTCTTATGGCTACACCTTC,CASSQGGSYGSYGYTF
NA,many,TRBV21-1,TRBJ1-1,TGTGCCAGCAGCAAAAAGAGGGGAAAGGGGACTGAAGCTTTCTTT,CASSKKRGKGTEAFF
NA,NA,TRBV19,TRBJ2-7,TGTGCCAGTAGTTCCTCCGCCGCGGGATCCTACGAGCAGTACTTC,CASSSSAAGSYEQYF
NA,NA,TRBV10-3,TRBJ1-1,TGTGCCATCAGGGACCCTTCGCCGACTGAAGCTTTCTTT,CAIRDPSPTEAFF
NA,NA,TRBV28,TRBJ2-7,TGTGCCAGCAGTCCCCAAGCCTACGAGCAGTACTTC,CASSPQAYEQYF
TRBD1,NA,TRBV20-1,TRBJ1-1,TGCAGTGCTAGAGGGACAGGTGAAGCTTTCTTT,CSARGTGEAFF
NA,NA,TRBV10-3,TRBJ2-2,TGTGCCATCAGTGGCGGGGTAATAGACTACACCGGGGAGCTGTTTTTT,CAISGGVIDYTGELFF
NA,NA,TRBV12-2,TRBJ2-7,TGTGCAAGTCGTCCCGAAACTGGACGGAACTACGAGCAGTACTTC,CASRPETGRNYEQYF
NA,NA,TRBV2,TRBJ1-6,TGTGCCAGCACCGACTCACGGAACAGAAGGAATTCACCCCTCCACTTT,CASTDSRNRRNSPLHF
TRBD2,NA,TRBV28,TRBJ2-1,TGTGCCAGCAGGGTTGGCGGGAGGAGTTATGAGCAGTTCTTC,CASRVGGRSYEQFF
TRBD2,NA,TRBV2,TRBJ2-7,TGTGCCAGCAGTGAAATGGGAGGGATTGCCTACGAGCAGTACTTC,CASSEMGGIAYEQYF
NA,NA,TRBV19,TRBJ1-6,TGTGCCAGTAGTATAGAGCCGGGGCGATTATCACCCCTCCACTTT,CASSIEPGRLSPLHF
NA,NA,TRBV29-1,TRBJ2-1,TGCAGCGTTGTTTTGCGGCAGACCTACAATGAGCAGTTCTTC,CSVVLRQTYNEQFF
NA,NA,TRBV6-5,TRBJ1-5,TGTGCCAGCAGTTACCGATCCGCTCTACCACAGCCCCAGCATTTT,CASSYRSALPQPQHF
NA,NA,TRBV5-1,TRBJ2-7,TGCGCCAGCAGCTTGCGGGACGGCGGGCACGAGCAGTACTTC,CASSLRDGGHEQYF
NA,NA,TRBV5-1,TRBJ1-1,TGCGCCAGCAGCTTGTCGGGGGCGGAGAACACTGAAGCTTTCTTT,CASSLSGAENTEAFF
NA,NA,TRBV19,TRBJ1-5,TGTGCCAGTAGTACCCCCCTTGGTCGAAATCAGCCCCAGCATTTT,CASSTPLGRNQPQHF
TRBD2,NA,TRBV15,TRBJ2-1,TGTGCCACCAGCAGAGATAAATTTTGGCAAACTAGCGGGCGCTCCTACAATGAGCAGTTCTTC,CATSRDKFWQTSGRSYNEQFF
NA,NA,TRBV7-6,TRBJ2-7,TGTGCCAGCAGCTTAGAAGAAGAGTACGAGCAGTACTTC,CASSLEEEYEQYF
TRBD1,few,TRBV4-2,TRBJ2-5,TGTGCCAGCAGCCAAGGGGGACAGGGGGCTGGAGAGACCCAGTACTTC,CASSQGGQGAGETQYF
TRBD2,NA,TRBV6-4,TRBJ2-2,TGTGCCAGTAAGACTAGCGGAAACACCGGGGAGCTGTTTTTT,CASKTSGNTGELFF
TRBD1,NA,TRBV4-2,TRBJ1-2,TGTGCCAGCAGCTTAGTTGGATCCGGGACAGCTTACTATGGCTACACCTTC,CASSLVGSGTAYYGYTF
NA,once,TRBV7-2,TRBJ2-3,TGTGCCAGCACCCTAGTCTCTGCGACCACGCAGTATTTT,CASTLVSATTQYF
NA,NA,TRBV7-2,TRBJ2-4,TGTGCCAGCAGCTTCCGCCTAGTGGGGAACATTCAGTACTTC,CASSFRLVGNIQYF
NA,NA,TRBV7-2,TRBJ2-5,TGTGCCAGCAGCTTAGCTGGAGGGGGGGAGACCCAGTACTTC,CASSLAGGGETQYF
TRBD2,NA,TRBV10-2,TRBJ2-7,TGCGCCAGCAGTAGGACTAGCGGGGGCGCCAGCTCCTACGAGCAGTACTTC,CASSRTSGGASSYEQYF
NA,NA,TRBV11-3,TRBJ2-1,TGTGCCAGCCAGGACACAGGGCCTTACAATGAGCAGTTCTTC,CASQDTGPYNEQFF